This TCR beta chain was recorded in a study of control samples from healthy donors and cancer patients. TCRdb keeps only in-frame clones here, not all; method: immunoSEQ multiplex PCR. The table shows 100,000 to 150,000 clones, with more than 85% occurring only once. V gave up 0 bases and J gave up 7 bases; unmatched junction bases: 5. In germline, CDR1 is LGHDT, CDR2 YNNKEL (reference sequence). The CDR3 is 15 residues long. The chain has TRBV3-1 (or the pseudogene TRBV3-2) and TRBJ1-2; 10 bases fit TRBD1. This sequence originates from a young man in good health. Input material: blood. CDR3 sequence (DNA): TGTGCCAGCAGCCAAGATCGACAGGGGGCTGGTGGCTACACCTTC. It is translated as CASSQDRQGAGGYTF.